The entry below gives a single TCR beta chain sequence along with its context. Its antigen is as yet unknown. The data stem from a study of OX40 agonist ivuxolimab in advanced cancers. Study-wide background: Having had anti-PD-1, anti-PD-L1 or anti-CTLA-4 therapy before was allowed, and roughly 39% had some.

Assay used: immunoSEQ multiplex PCR; TCRdb lists only in-frame clones, some missing. The sample has 40,000 to 45,000 clones; 80% to 90% are singletons. Germline trimming cut 5 bases from V and 6 bases from J; bases unmatched to any gene: 6. There are 14 residues in the CDR3. Looked up from germline, CDR1 is GTSNPN and CDR2 is SVGIG (reference sequence). Regarding the study as a whole: On average, CD8+ T cells had more expanded clones than CD4+. Expanded peripheral T cell antigen specificity was not determined. Some patients who did not respond also had low normalized T-cell clonal expansion.

V usage is TRBV30 and J usage is TRBJ1-4; 10 positions match TRBD1. The sample consisted of CD4+ or CD8+ T cells sorted from blood, taken in a trial of the OX40 agonist ivuxolimab. The origin of this receptor is an adult with an advanced solid tumor such as melanoma, head and neck, liver or kidney cancer. CDR3 DNA: TGTGCCTGGGGACCCGGGACAGGGGATGAAAAACTGTTTTTT. Its protein product is CAWGPGTGDEKLFF. The variable domain in full, completed from reference TRBV30 and TRBJ1-4, reads SQTIHQWPATLVQPVGSPLSLECTVEGTSNPNLYWYRQAAGRGLQLLFYSVGIGQISSEVPQNLSASRPQDRQFILSSKKLLLSDSGFYLCAWGPGTGDEKLFFGSGTQLSVL.